The 12 T cell receptor beta chains below were found in one sample sequenced in a study of identical twins. TCRdb reprocessed the 5' RACE reads with MiXCR, giving one entry per CDR3 protein. The data show nearly 650,000 distinct CDR3 sequences, with about 7% seen just once and 1.5% to 2% held by the top ten. This same sample was also part of a study on yellow fever vaccine responses in identical twins.

The sample was PBMCs. Receptors were obtained from a young woman in good health.

This clonotype was seen a handful of times. This chain joins TRBV29-1 and TRBJ2-1, with 9 bases lining up with TRBD2. V was clipped by 7 bases and J by 7 bases; unmatched bases: 17. Germline assignment: CDR1 SQVTM and CDR2 ANQGSEA. This CDR3 has 16 amino acids. The CDR3 region is CSASSRREGPLNEQFF. CDR3 coding DNA: TGCAGCGCCTCATCCCGGCGGGAGGGCCCCTTAAATGAGCAGTTCTTC.

The chain links TRBV5-1 to TRBJ2-5, with TRBD2 matching over 7 bases. CDR1 and CDR2 from the germline V gene are SGHRS and YFSETQ. The CDR3 spans 15 residues. V shed 4 bases and J 5 bases; nucleotides not matched to a gene: 11. The CDR3 spells CASSPSRESGETQYF. The CDR3 nucleotides read TGCGCCAGCAGCCCCTCGCGGGAGAGCGGGGAGACCCAGTACTTC.

This clonotype was seen at least ten times. The chain employs TRBV5-1 and TRBJ2-2; D perhaps matches TRBD1 (5 bases). The CDR3 contains 14 residues. The V and J ends lost 1 base and 4 bases respectively, with 8 bases between them. CDR1 and CDR2 from the germline V gene are SGHRS and YFSETQ. CDR3 loop: CASSLSQGTGELFF. CDR3 sequence (DNA): TGCGCCAGCAGCTTGAGTCAGGGCACCGGGGAGCTGTTTTTT. Looking up the rest from reference TRBV5-1 and TRBJ2-2 gives the full variable domain: KAGVTQTPRYLIKTRGQQVTLSCSPISGHRSVSWYQQTPGQGLQFLFEYFSETQRNKGNFPGRFSGRQFSNSRSEMNVSTLELGDSALYLCASSLSQGTGELFFGEGSRLTVL.

This clonotype occurred a few times. The chain couples TRBV6-1 to TRBJ2-3, with a weak D call TRBD2 (6 bases). Trimming cost V 6 bases and J 3 bases, with 16 bases left between them. The CDR3 consists of 15 residues. CDR1 and CDR2 from the germline V gene are MNHNS and SASEGT. In DNA form, the CDR3 reads TGTGCCAGCAGGCTTTCCGGTAGCGGTACAGATACGCAGTATTTT. Its protein product is CASRLSGSGTDTQYF.

There are many counts of this clonotype. The chain carries TRBV5-1 and TRBJ1-4; D is possibly TRBD1 (6 bases). V was trimmed by 5 bases and J by 4 bases, leaving 12 bases between them. This CDR3 has 14 amino acids. In germline, CDR1 is SGHRS, CDR2 YFSETQ. This CDR3 is CASSPGAINEKLFF. CDR3 nucleotides: TGCGCCAGCAGTCCAGGGGCAATTAATGAAAAACTGTTTTTT.

This clonotype came up a few times. The chain joins TRBV7-3 to TRBJ2-3; D is ambiguous. V gave up 2 bases and J gave up 4 bases, with 7 bases separating them. The CDR3 loop spans 13 amino acids. Germline V gives CDR1 SGHTA, CDR2 FQGTGA. The CDR3 spells CASSLWSPDTQYF. As DNA, the CDR3 is TGTGCCAGCAGCTTATGGAGCCCAGATACGCAGTATTTT.

This rearrangement joins TRBV12-3 or TRBV12-4 to TRBJ2-1; TRBD1 is a possible D gene (6 bases). V was cut by 7 bases and J by 3 bases, with 13 bases left in between. The CDR3 loop spans 14 amino acids. The CDR3 loop is CASTTGQFYNEQFF. The CDR3, as DNA: TGTGCCAGCACCACAGGGCAATTCTACAATGAGCAGTTCTTC.

This clonotype was counted at least ten times. V is TRBV5-4 and J is TRBJ2-1; TRBD2 matches at 12 bases. This CDR3 is built from 15 residues. Germline values: CDR1 SGHNT, CDR2 YYREEE (reference sequence). V lost 9 bases to trimming and J lost 1 base; unmatched junction nucleotides: 5. CDR3 sequence (DNA): TGTGCCACCACGGGACTAGCGGGTTCCTACAATGAGCAGTTCTTC. It codes for CATTGLAGSYNEQFF.

This clonotype was seen a handful of times. The chain joins TRBV6-5 to TRBJ2-3, with 9 bases matching TRBD2. With 2 bases clipped from V and 0 bases from J, the junction kept 6 bases outside the gene matches. This CDR3 contains 17 residues. Germline V lookup: CDR1 MNHEY, CDR2 SVGAGI. The CDR3 DNA is TGTGCCAGCAGTTACCTGGCTAGCGGGACGAGCACAGATACGCAGTATTTT. Translation gives CASSYLASGTSTDTQYF.

The chain is built from TRBV6-1 and TRBJ2-1; no firm D call. The V end was cut by 1 base, the J end by 9 bases, with 16 bases between. The CDR3 is 15 residues long. Germline V gives CDR1 MNHNS, CDR2 SASEGT. The CDR3 loop is CASSEVWASAGEQFF. The DNA for the CDR3 is TGTGCCAGCAGTGAAGTTTGGGCTAGTGCTGGTGAGCAGTTCTTC.

This clonotype was picked up many times. The CDR3 nucleotides are TGTGCCAGCAGCCCTAGGACACCCGGATATGGCTACACCTTC. Translated, it gives CASSPRTPGYGYTF. The chain couples TRBV9 to TRBJ1-2, with TRBD1 as a possible D gene (5 bases). The germline V gene has CDR1 SGDLS and CDR2 YYNGEE. V gave up 4 bases and J gave up 5 bases, with 15 bases separating them. The CDR3 is made up of 14 amino acids.

V is TRBV4-1 and J is TRBJ2-7, with TRBD2 as a possible D gene (6 bases). There are 13 residues in the CDR3. Germline V gives CDR1 MGHRA, CDR2 YSYEKL. V shed 4 bases and J shed 10 bases, with 17 bases lying between them. The CDR3 DNA reads as TGCGCCAGCAGCCCCACTGGCCGGGACTTTCAGTACTTC. Amino acid sequence: CASSPTGRDFQYF.